The rows below give T cell receptor beta chains drawn from one sample of a study of cytomegalovirus exposure and HLA in healthy donors. Profiled with immunoSEQ multiplex PCR; TCRdb holds only in-frame clones, not every one. The table has around 120,000 clones, approximately 80% seen once. The specimen was PBMCs. Receptors were obtained from a man aged 25-45 years in good health and CMV-seronegative. Each CDR3 is given with its conserved first and last residue.

v_call: TRBV7-8
j_call: TRBJ2-7
cdr3_aa: CASSLLRDKAYEQYF

v_call: TRBV15
j_call: TRBJ1-4
cdr3_aa: CATSRAPTGVGEKLFF

v_call: TRBV29-1
j_call: TRBJ2-2
cdr3_aa: CSADRSTGELFF

v_call: TRBV5-6
j_call: TRBJ2-1
cdr3_aa: CASSLKDSLGFF

v_call: TRBV5-1
j_call: TRBJ2-1
cdr3_aa: CASSLTADSYNEQFF

v_call: TRBV7-8
j_call: TRBJ1-1
cdr3_aa: CASSTGQGNTEAFF

v_call: TRBV28
j_call: TRBJ2-6
cdr3_aa: CASNTFNDSFSPWGANVLTF

v_call: TRBV2
j_call: TRBJ1-2
cdr3_aa: CASSEFTDYTF

v_call: TRBV28
j_call: TRBJ2-1
cdr3_aa: CASIDSGRHNEQFF

v_call: TRBV6-5
j_call: TRBJ1-2
cdr3_aa: CASRHRDRNYGYTF

v_call: TRBV13
j_call: TRBJ2-4
cdr3_aa: CASSDSDPVVLNIQYF

v_call: TRBV10-1
j_call: TRBJ2-2
cdr3_aa: CASTESYGAGELFF

v_call: TRBV10-3
j_call: TRBJ1-5
cdr3_aa: CAISEVQGNQPQHF

v_call: TRBV7-9
j_call: TRBJ2-7
cdr3_aa: CSSSFSTYEQYF

v_call: TRBV5-4
j_call: TRBJ2-5
cdr3_aa: CASSAVTRNQETQYF

v_call: TRBV7-8
j_call: TRBJ1-1
cdr3_aa: CASSIRVGTEAFF

v_call: TRBV5-1
j_call: TRBJ2-1
cdr3_aa: CASSLGSTRSVYNEQFF

v_call: TRBV4-1
j_call: TRBJ2-7
cdr3_aa: CASSSPPSGGYEQYF

v_call: TRBV5-8
j_call: TRBJ1-3
cdr3_aa: CASSLSISASGNTIYF

v_call: TRBV7-9
j_call: TRBJ2-3
cdr3_aa: CASSLGLASGRAGTDTQYF

v_call: TRBV9
j_call: TRBJ2-2
cdr3_aa: CASSLGLAGDTGELFF

v_call: TRBV6-5
j_call: TRBJ2-7
cdr3_aa: CASSKDRGPLYEQYF

v_call: TRBV18
j_call: TRBJ2-1
cdr3_aa: CASSPPNGESTFNEQFF

v_call: TRBV7-9
j_call: TRBJ2-7
cdr3_aa: CASNLASGLAGEQYF

v_call: TRBV4-1
j_call: TRBJ2-1
cdr3_aa: CASSQGGRGILDEQFF

v_call: TRBV28
j_call: TRBJ2-7
cdr3_aa: CASSLTRLAGAYEQYF

v_call: TRBV6-6
j_call: TRBJ2-1
cdr3_aa: CASSARPGIVHNEQFF

v_call: TRBV7-2
j_call: TRBJ1-5
cdr3_aa: CASSHAGPGGNQPQNF

v_call: TRBV27
j_call: TRBJ2-3
cdr3_aa: CASSLGTYRGLAPPQYF

v_call: TRBV7-2
j_call: TRBJ2-7
cdr3_aa: CASSPPGGRSSYEQYF

v_call: TRBV27
j_call: TRBJ2-7
cdr3_aa: CASATSSYEQYF

v_call: TRBV4-3
j_call: TRBJ2-7
cdr3_aa: CASSQHRGVYEQYF

v_call: TRBV2
j_call: TRBJ2-7
cdr3_aa: CASSTTSGTHEQYF

v_call: TRBV6-5
j_call: TRBJ2-7
cdr3_aa: CASSPETSRFYEQYF

v_call: TRBV28
j_call: TRBJ2-2
cdr3_aa: CASSGPASGSLGTGELFF

v_call: TRBV6-5
j_call: TRBJ2-5
cdr3_aa: CASSLPSGTQYF

v_call: TRBV5-6
j_call: TRBJ2-1
cdr3_aa: CASSLGSGRLDYEQFF

v_call: TRBV29-1
j_call: TRBJ2-7
cdr3_aa: CSVGLAFTYEQYF

v_call: TRBV30
j_call: TRBJ2-2
cdr3_aa: CAWSGLAGGPRELFF

v_call: TRBV29-1
j_call: TRBJ2-1
cdr3_aa: CSVLGTSGGNEQFF

v_call: TRBV28
j_call: TRBJ2-1
cdr3_aa: CAVGRGHNEQFF

v_call: TRBV11-2
j_call: TRBJ2-2
cdr3_aa: CASSFTGGADTGELFF

v_call: TRBV19
j_call: TRBJ1-5
cdr3_aa: CASTGQGLDQPQHF

v_call: TRBV4-1
j_call: TRBJ2-1
cdr3_aa: CASSPSGLAVYNEQFF

v_call: TRBV28
j_call: TRBJ1-2
cdr3_aa: CASSSQSYGYTF

v_call: TRBV4-1
j_call: TRBJ2-1
cdr3_aa: CASSQEKAGGPHEQFF

v_call: TRBV5-1
j_call: TRBJ2-3
cdr3_aa: CASSLVSASTDTQYF

v_call: TRBV19
j_call: TRBJ2-5
cdr3_aa: CASSMEGQGLQETQYF

v_call: TRBV5-1
j_call: TRBJ2-1
cdr3_aa: CASSRGMGTSYNEQFF

v_call: TRBV27
j_call: TRBJ1-2
cdr3_aa: CASRATGTGDGYTF

v_call: TRBV6-1
j_call: TRBJ2-3
cdr3_aa: CASSEKVRGTDTQYF

v_call: TRBV19
j_call: TRBJ2-7
cdr3_aa: CASSVSGWNEQYF

v_call: TRBV19
j_call: TRBJ2-3
cdr3_aa: CASSMSGSTDTQYF